This T cell receptor (beta chain) was sequenced during a study of cytomegalovirus exposure and HLA in healthy donors. The PCR used 60 Vbeta and 13 Jbeta primers. Assay: immunoSEQ multiplex PCR; the TCRdb copy retains only in-frame clones and omits some. The data contain tens of thousands of clones, around 68% of them singletons. As concerns this clone: What it recognizes is unknown.

CDR3 length: 15 amino acids. V was cut by 4 bases and J by 1 base, with 11 bases left in between. Germline CDR1 reads SGHRS; CDR2 reads YFSETQ. Study-level points and caveats: Of the V segments, some could not be distinguished, including TRBV6-2 and TRBV6-3, and were excluded. The authors confirmed in vitro that three CMV-associated chains were specific for CMV antigens. A missense variant in DCLRE1C was later tied to TCR beta V- and J-gene trimming.

The specimen was PBMCs. The chain combines TRBV5-1 with TRBJ2-2, with D possibly matching TRBD2 (7 bases). The TCR originated in a middle-aged man in good health and CMV-seronegative. The CDR3 DNA sequence: TGCGCCAGCAGCGGGGGGGCGAGGAACACCGGGGAGCTGTTTTTT. Protein sequence: CASSGGARNTGELFF.